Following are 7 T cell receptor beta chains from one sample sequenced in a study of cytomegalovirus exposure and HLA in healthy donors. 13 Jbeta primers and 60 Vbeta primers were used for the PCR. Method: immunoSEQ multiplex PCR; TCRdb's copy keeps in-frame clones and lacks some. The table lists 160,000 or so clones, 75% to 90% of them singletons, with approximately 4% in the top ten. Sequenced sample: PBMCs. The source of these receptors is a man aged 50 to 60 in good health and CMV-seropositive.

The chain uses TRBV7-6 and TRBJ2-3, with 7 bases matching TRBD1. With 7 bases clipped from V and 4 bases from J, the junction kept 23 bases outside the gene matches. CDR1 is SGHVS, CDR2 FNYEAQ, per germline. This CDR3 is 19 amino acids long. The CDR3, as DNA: TGTGCCAGCACCAAAGAGGTTAGGGGGCCCTTCCAAGGGGCAGATACGCAGTATTTT. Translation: CASTKEVRGPFQGADTQYF.

The CDR3 sequence is CATSSDPTGDGYTF. The DNA of the CDR3 is TGTGCCACCAGCAGCGACCCGACAGGGGATGGCTACACCTTC. The rearrangement uses TRBV15 and TRBJ1-2, with 8 bases aligning to TRBD1. The V and J ends lost 3 bases and 6 bases, in that order; junction bases with no gene match: 6. The germline V gene encodes CDR1 LNHNV and CDR2 YYDKDF (reference sequence). This CDR3 region has 14 residues.

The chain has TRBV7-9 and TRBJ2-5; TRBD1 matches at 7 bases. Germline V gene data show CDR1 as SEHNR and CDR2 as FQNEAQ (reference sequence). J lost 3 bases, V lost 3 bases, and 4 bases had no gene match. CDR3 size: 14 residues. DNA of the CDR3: TGTGCCAGCAGCTTCTTAGGGGGCGAAGAGACCCAGTACTTC. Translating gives CASSFLGGEETQYF.

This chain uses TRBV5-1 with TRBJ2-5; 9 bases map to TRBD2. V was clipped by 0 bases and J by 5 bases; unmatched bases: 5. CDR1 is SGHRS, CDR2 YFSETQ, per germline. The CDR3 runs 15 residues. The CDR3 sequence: CASSLVSGGLETQYF. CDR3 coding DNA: TGCGCCAGCAGCTTGGTTAGCGGGGGTCTGGAGACCCAGTACTTC.

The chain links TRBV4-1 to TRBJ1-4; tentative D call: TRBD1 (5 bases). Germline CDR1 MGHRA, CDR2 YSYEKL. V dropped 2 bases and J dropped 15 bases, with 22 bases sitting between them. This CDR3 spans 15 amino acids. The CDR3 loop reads CASSQQTTASAGMFF. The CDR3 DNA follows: TGCGCCAGCAGCCAACAAACGACAGCCAGTGCTGGGATGTTTTTT.

CDR3 amino acids: CASTRLDRGRDGYTF. The CDR3, as DNA: TGTGCCAGCACCCGACTAGACAGGGGGCGAGATGGCTACACCTTC. The genes are TRBV27 and TRBJ1-2; 10 nucleotides match TRBD1. The germline V gene has CDR1 MNHEY and CDR2 SMNVEV (reference sequence). The length of the CDR3 is 15 residues. J lost 6 bases, V lost 7 bases, and 11 bases had no gene match.

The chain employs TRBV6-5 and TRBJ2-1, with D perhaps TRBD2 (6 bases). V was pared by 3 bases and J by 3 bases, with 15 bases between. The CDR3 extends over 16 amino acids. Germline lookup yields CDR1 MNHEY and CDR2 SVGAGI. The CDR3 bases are TGTGCCAGCAGTTATGGGGGGAGGACATTCTACAATGAGCAGTTCTTC. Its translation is CASSYGGRTFYNEQFF.